What follows are 29 T cell receptor beta chains derived from one specimen sequenced in a study of esophageal squamous cell carcinoma under preoperative chemotherapy (dated by TCRdb to 2016 to 2018). The library was prepared using PCR. The run used a HiSeq X Ten. TCRdb cleaned the public reads at Q25 with fastp, built clones with MiXCR and kept in-frame beta chains. Every entry covers one CDR3 protein and lists the most common genes and DNA from its rows. Across this sample there are about 20,000 distinct CDR3 sequences, with around 42% seen only once. Of the sample, under 35% is held by the ten largest clones. The sample's time point label is to be understood as: after preoperative PTX-NDP chemotherapy. Sample collection was performed from a patient given preoperative chemotherapy. The source of these receptors is a human donor with esophageal squamous cell carcinoma. The donor label of this sample is uncertain.

The rearrangement links TRBV12-3 or TRBV12-4 to TRBJ2-5; 14 nucleotides match TRBD2. The J call may be mistaken, given a closer DNA end match to TRBJ2-1. This CDR3 has 16 amino acids. The CDR3 DNA sequence: TGTGCCAGCAGCTCGCGCGTCGTCGGGACTAGCGGGAGACAGTTCTTC. This translates into CASSSRVVGTSGRQFF.

In its sample, this clonotype was seen many times. The chain uses TRBV7-6 and TRBJ2-5; D not certain. CDR1 and CDR2 from the germline V gene are SGHVS and FNYEAQ. V was pared by 5 bases and J by 1 base, with 8 bases between. This CDR3 is built from 13 residues. This CDR3 is CASSDTLQETQYF. For the CDR3, the DNA is TGTGCCAGCAGCGACACCCTCCAAGAGACCCAGTACTTC. The entire variable domain, with the rest obtained from reference TRBV7-6 and TRBJ2-5, is as follows: GAGVSQSPRYKVTKRGQDVALRCDPISGHVSLYWYRQALGQGPEFLTYFNYEAQQDKSGLPNDRFSAERPEGSISTLTIQRTEQRDSAMYRCASSDTLQETQYFGPGTRLLVL.

This clonotype was counted at least ten times. The V call is TRBV7-3, the J call TRBJ2-3; TRBD2 agrees at 8 bases. CDR1 is SGHTA and CDR2 is FQGTGA in the germline V gene. J lost 5 bases, V lost 5 bases, and 15 bases had no gene match. The CDR3 contains 17 residues. This chain's CDR3 is CASSLKLGRGDGDTQYF. The CDR3 bases are TGTGCCAGCAGCCTCAAACTGGGGCGGGGGGATGGAGATACGCAGTATTTT.

On this clonotype: At one end the junction does not follow the germline gene, possibly because of a read error. This rearrangement joins TRBV7-3 to TRBJ2-2; D possibly matches TRBD1 or TRBD2 (5 bases each). Per the germline V gene, CDR1 is SGHTA and CDR2 is FQGTGA. The CDR3 sequence is 15 residues long. Written as DNA, the CDR3 is TGTGCCAGCAGCCCCCAGGGTGTGAACACCGGGGCGCTGTATTTT. Protein product: CASSPQGVNTGALYF.

The chain carries TRBV6-5 and TRBJ2-1, with D unresolved. CDR1 is MNHEY and CDR2 is SVGAGI in the germline V gene. The CDR3 length is 12 residues. Between the trimmed V and J ends, which lost 2 bases and 7 bases, there was a span of 6 bases. The CDR3 coding sequence is TGTGCCAGCAGTTACGAGAAAAATGAGCAGTTCTTC. This encodes CASSYEKNEQFF.

A single count supports this clonotype. In this CDR3 the conserved last residue, phenylalanine or tryptophan, is missing, so a read error is likely. The gene calls are TRBV11-3 and TRBJ2-7, with 10 bases matching TRBD1. The J call could be wrong; TRBJ2-5 is a better fit for the DNA end. This CDR3 has 16 residues. Germline CDR1 is SGHNT and CDR2 is YENEEA. This chain's CDR3 is CASSLGQGAHQETQYS. CDR3 coding DNA: TGTGCCAGCAGCTTAGGACAGGGGGCGCACCAAGAGACCCAGTACTCC.

This clonotype is labeled medium-sized. The chain is built from TRBV10-1 and TRBJ2-7; 10 bases agree with TRBD2. With V trimmed by 4 bases and J by 3 bases, 24 bases remained unmatched. Germline CDR1 reads WNHNN; CDR2 reads SYGVQD (reference sequence). This CDR3 contains 21 residues. The CDR3 region is CASSGSGLAGENPKTIYEQYF. CDR3 nucleotides: TGCGCCAGCAGTGGCTCTGGGCTAGCGGGAGAAAACCCAAAAACCATCTACGAGCAGTACTTC.

In DNA, the CDR3 is TGTGCCAGCAGCTTAGAGTTGGGATTCGAGCAGTTCTTC. Translation: CASSLELGFEQFF. The chain employs TRBV7-2 and TRBJ2-1, with D unclear. Trimming cost V 1 base and J 10 bases, with 11 bases left between them. There are 13 residues in the CDR3. CDR1 and CDR2 from the germline V gene are SGHTA and FQGNSA.

At least ten counts were recorded for this clonotype. A much larger clone lies one base from this, so it may be a read error. The chain links TRBV12-3 or TRBV12-4 to TRBJ2-5; 16 nucleotides match TRBD2. Losses at the gene ends were 6 bases for V and 11 bases for J; bases not matched to a gene: 9. The CDR3 covers 15 residues. CDR3 in DNA: TGTGCCAGCAGGGGACTAGCGGGGGGGTACAATGAGCAGTACTTC. It codes for CASRGLAGGYNEQYF.

The sample holds one count of this clonotype. A read error may account for a junction end that differs from germline. The V and J genes are TRBV7-8 and TRBJ2-3; 8 bases agree with TRBD2. The CDR3 extends over 14 amino acids. Germline CDR1 reads SGHVS; CDR2 reads FQNEAQ. CDR3 protein: CAGSGGYGLDTQYF. The CDR3, as DNA: TGTGCGGGCAGCGGGGGCTACGGGCTAGATACCCAGTACTTT.

This CDR3 is CASSARDGGPYEQYF. The CDR3 DNA reads TGTGCCAGCAGTGCCAGGGACGGAGGGCCCTACGAGCAGTACTTC. This chain links TRBV6-1 with TRBJ2-7; D might be TRBD2 (6 bases). CDR1 is MNHNS, CDR2 SASEGT, per germline. The CDR3 is 15 amino acids. Deletions cut 4 bases from V and 2 bases from J, with 15 bases between.

This clonotype was seen many times. The rearrangement links TRBV6-5 to TRBJ2-3; possible D gene TRBD2, 6 bases. The germline V gene encodes CDR1 MNHEY and CDR2 SVGAGI. Trimming left V 5 bases short and J 0 bases short, with 15 bases between. The CDR3 has 16 residues. The CDR3: CASSVSSGSSTDTQYF. In nucleotides, the CDR3 is TGTGCCAGCAGTGTATCGAGCGGGTCTAGCACAGATACGCAGTATTTT.

In its sample, this clonotype was seen many times. The chain carries TRBV10-3 and TRBJ2-3, with D possibly TRBD1 on 5 matching bases. Germline V lookup: CDR1 ENHRY, CDR2 SYGVKD. V lost 6 bases to trimming and J lost 4 bases, with 8 bases between them. This CDR3 contains 12 residues. The CDR3 protein is CAISLGADTQYF. In nucleotides, the CDR3 is TGTGCCATCAGCCTAGGGGCAGATACGCAGTATTTT.

This clonotype was seen a few times. V gene TRBV7-2 combines with J gene TRBJ2-1; either TRBD1 or TRBD2 may fit D (5 bases each). This CDR3 has 14 residues. In germline, CDR1 is SGHTA, CDR2 FQGNSA. Trimming pared 1 base from V and 4 bases from J, leaving 8 bases between. CDR3 sequence reads: CASSLGGVYNEQFF. The CDR3 DNA reads TGTGCCAGCAGCTTAGGAGGGGTATACAATGAGCAGTTCTTC.

The chain links TRBV6-5 to TRBJ2-7; D ambiguous. Germline CDR1 reads MNHEY; CDR2 reads SVGAGI. CDR3 length: 15 amino acids. The V gene lost 0 bases and the J gene lost 2 bases, with 11 bases spanning the gap. CDR3 sequence: CASSYSSRAAYEQYF. Here the CDR3 DNA reads TGTGCCAGCAGTTACTCCTCAAGGGCAGCCTACGAGCAGTACTTC.

This clonotype was detected a few times. The chain combines TRBV7-9 with TRBJ2-1; no clear D gene. Germline-derived CDR1 and CDR2 are SEHNR and FQNEAQ (reference sequence). Trimming shortened V by 3 bases and J by 9 bases, and 9 bases separated the two germline ends. This CDR3 spans 12 amino acids. The CDR3 DNA is TGTGCCAGCAGCTTCGGCTCGTCTGAGCAGTTCTTC. Amino acid sequence: CASSFGSSEQFF.

As concerns this clonotype: Likely a read error: the CDR3 ends without its conserved phenylalanine or tryptophan. The V call is TRBV11-3, the J call TRBJ2-5; 8 bases align to TRBD2. The J call may be faulty, since TRBJ2-7 better matches the DNA end. Germline V gene sequence: CDR1 SGHNT, CDR2 YENEEA. The CDR3 sequence is 13 residues long. As DNA, the CDR3 is TGTGCCAGCAGTAAGCGGGGGATACACGAGCAGTACCCC. This encodes CASSKRGIHEQYP.

This clonotype was counted at least ten times. CDR3 protein: CASSPTLAGNEQFF. DNA of the CDR3: TGTGCCAGCAGCCCTACACTAGCGGGCAATGAGCAGTTCTTC. The chain joins TRBV7-8 to TRBJ2-1; 9 bases line up with TRBD2. Germline V gene data show CDR1 as SGHVS and CDR2 as FQNEAQ. CDR3 size: 14 residues. V was clipped by 5 bases and J by 6 bases; unmatched bases: 5.

This clonotype was counted at least ten times. V gene TRBV7-6 combines with J gene TRBJ2-1; TRBD2 matches at 9 bases. CDR3 size: 17 residues. With 5 bases clipped from V and 8 bases from J, the junction kept 16 bases outside the gene matches. Germline V lookup: CDR1 SGHVS, CDR2 FNYEAQ. CDR3 region: CASSQVLSAGGPDEQFF. As DNA, the CDR3 is TGTGCCAGCAGCCAAGTACTAAGCGCGGGAGGGCCTGATGAGCAGTTCTTC.

This chain joins TRBV24-1 and TRBJ2-5; a weak D match, TRBD2 (6 bases). Germline V gives CDR1 KGHDR, CDR2 SFDVKD. Trimming removed 6 bases at V and 7 bases at J, with 11 bases between. CDR3 length: 12 amino acids. The CDR3 nucleotides are TGTGCCACCAGTACTAGCTCTGGGACCCAGTACTTC. Translating gives CATSTSSGTQYF.

By frequency in the sample, this clonotype is large (0.1 to 1%). The chain carries TRBV7-9 and TRBJ2-5; 9 nucleotides line up with TRBD1. Near its end, the DNA agrees better with TRBJ2-7, so the J call may be wrong. Germline V gene data show CDR1 as SEHNR and CDR2 as FQNEAQ (reference sequence). CDR3 size: 15 residues. The CDR3 DNA reads TGTGCCAGCAGCTTAGAAGGGACAGGGCGCGCCGAGCAGTACTTC. The encoded protein is CASSLEGTGRAEQYF.

This sequence joins TRBV7-2 and TRBJ2-5, with TRBD2 matching 10 bases. Germline V CDR1 and CDR2: SGHTA, FQGNSA. The CDR3 is made up of 15 amino acids. Trimming took 3 bases from V and 11 from J; bases not matched to a gene: 12. The chain's CDR3 is CASSFPSGGSEEQYF. DNA of the CDR3: TGTGCCAGCAGCTTCCCTAGCGGGGGCTCGGAAGAGCAGTACTTC.

On this clonotype itself: The CDR3 end shows no conserved phenylalanine or tryptophan, and so a read error is likely. No DNA is shown, since the ends of the CDR3 on it are uncertain; the CDR3 is the one TCRdb lists. This sequence joins TRBV7-9 and TRBJ2-5; TRBD1, the table's D call, lacks a check against the DNA. Germline values: CDR1 SEHNR, CDR2 FQNEAQ (reference sequence). The CDR3 has 13 residues if both end residues are counted. The CDR3 region is CASSTGQGTSRHS.

This chain uses TRBV7-6 with TRBJ2-1; D is perhaps TRBD1 or TRBD2 (5 bases each). With the DNA end fitting TRBJ2-5 better, the J assignment may be wrong. The CDR3 loop spans 17 amino acids. Germline-derived CDR1 and CDR2 are SGHVS and FNYEAQ. The CDR3 reads CASSPRGPTGIARTQYF. For the CDR3, the DNA is TGTGCCAGCAGCCCCCGGGGACCCACAGGAATAGCCAGGACCCAGTACTTC.

This clonotype appeared a few times. V is TRBV7-8 and J is TRBJ2-5; a possible D gene is TRBD2 (5 bases). V was clipped by 5 bases and J by 4 bases, with 17 bases between them. CDR1 SGHVS and CDR2 FQNEAQ come from the germline V gene. The CDR3 has 15 amino acids. CDR3 DNA: TGTGCCAGCAGCCCCCAATGGACTGGTCGAGAGACCCAGTACTTC. Amino acids: CASSPQWTGRETQYF. Complete variable domain (other parts from reference TRBV7-8 and TRBJ2-5): GAGVSQSPRYKVAKRGQDVALRCDPISGHVSLFWYQQALGQGPEFLTYFQNEAQLDKSGLPSDRFFAERPEGSVSTLKIQRTQQEDSAVYLCASSPQWTGRETQYFGPGTRLLVL.

The chain employs TRBV11-3 and TRBJ2-1; 7 nucleotides match TRBD2. The closer fit of TRBJ2-7 to the DNA end suggests the J call may be wrong. Germline assignment: CDR1 SGHNT and CDR2 YENEEA. The CDR3 loop spans 15 amino acids. The CDR3: CASSLRSSGAYEQYF. CDR3 coding DNA: TGTGCCAGCAGCTTAAGATCTAGCGGAGCCTACGAGCAGTACTTC.

This clonotype was seen many times. The rearrangement uses TRBV12-3 or TRBV12-4 and TRBJ1-2; D ambiguous. The CDR3 has 14 amino acids. V lost 5 bases and J lost 0, with 10 bases in between. The CDR3 spells CASSDRTSNYGYTF. The CDR3 coding sequence is TGTGCCAGCAGTGATCGAACTTCTAACTATGGCTACACCTTC.

This clonotype appeared many times. The V call is TRBV12-3 or TRBV12-4, the J call TRBJ1-2; TRBD1 agrees at 9 bases. This CDR3 contains 15 residues. The V gene end was trimmed by 5 bases and the J gene end by 4 bases; junction bases not matched to a gene: 8. The CDR3 reads CASSPGQGTIYGYTF. The CDR3 DNA sequence: TGTGCCAGCAGTCCAGGACAGGGGACGATCTATGGCTACACCTTC.

This clonotype was counted ten times or more. The chain uses TRBV7-2 and TRBJ2-7, with D uncertain. Germline V CDR1 and CDR2: SGHTA, FQGNSA. The CDR3 is 15 residues long. V was pared by 2 bases and J by 0 bases, with 11 bases between. CDR3 DNA sequence: TGTGCCAGCAGCTTAAGTACCTTAAGCTCCTACGAGCAGTACTTC. Its protein is CASSLSTLSSYEQYF.